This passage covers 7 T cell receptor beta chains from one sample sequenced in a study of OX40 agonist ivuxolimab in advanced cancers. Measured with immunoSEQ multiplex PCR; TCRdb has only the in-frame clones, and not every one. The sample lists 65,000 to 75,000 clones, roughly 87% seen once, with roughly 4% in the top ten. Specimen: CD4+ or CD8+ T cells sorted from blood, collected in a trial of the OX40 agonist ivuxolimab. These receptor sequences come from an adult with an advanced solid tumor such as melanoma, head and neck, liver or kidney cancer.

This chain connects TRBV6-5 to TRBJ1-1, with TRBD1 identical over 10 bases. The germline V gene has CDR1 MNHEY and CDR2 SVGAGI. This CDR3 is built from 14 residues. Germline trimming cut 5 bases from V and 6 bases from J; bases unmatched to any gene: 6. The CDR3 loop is CASSPRQGAAEAFF. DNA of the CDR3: TGTGCCAGCAGTCCTAGACAGGGGGCAGCTGAAGCTTTCTTT.

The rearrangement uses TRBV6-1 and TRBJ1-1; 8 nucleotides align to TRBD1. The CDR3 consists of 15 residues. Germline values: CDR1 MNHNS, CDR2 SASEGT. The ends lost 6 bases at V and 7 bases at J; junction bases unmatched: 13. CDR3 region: CASSRDRPGLGEAFF. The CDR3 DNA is TGTGCCAGCAGCAGGGACAGGCCCGGCTTAGGTGAAGCTTTCTTT.

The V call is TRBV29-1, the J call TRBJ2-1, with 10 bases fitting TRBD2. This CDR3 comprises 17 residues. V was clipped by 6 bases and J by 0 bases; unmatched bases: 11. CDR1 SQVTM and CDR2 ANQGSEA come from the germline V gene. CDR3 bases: TGCAGCGTCCCCGGGACTAGCGCTTCGAGCTCCTACAATGAGCAGTTCTTC. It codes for CSVPGTSASSSYNEQFF.

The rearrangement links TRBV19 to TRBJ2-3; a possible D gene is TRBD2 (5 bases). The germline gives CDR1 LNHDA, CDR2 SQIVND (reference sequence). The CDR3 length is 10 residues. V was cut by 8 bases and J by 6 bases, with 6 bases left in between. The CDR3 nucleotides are TGTGCCAGTGGACTGGATACGCAGTATTTT. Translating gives CASGLDTQYF.

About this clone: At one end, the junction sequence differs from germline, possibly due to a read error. In nucleotides, the CDR3 is TGTGCCAGCAGCTTGGTTGGAAGCTCCTACAATGAGCAGTTCTTC. This encodes CASSLVGSSYNEQFF. This chain uses TRBV5-3 with TRBJ2-1; D uncertain. TRBV5-3 is classed as an ORF, of uncertain function. This CDR3 has 15 amino acids.

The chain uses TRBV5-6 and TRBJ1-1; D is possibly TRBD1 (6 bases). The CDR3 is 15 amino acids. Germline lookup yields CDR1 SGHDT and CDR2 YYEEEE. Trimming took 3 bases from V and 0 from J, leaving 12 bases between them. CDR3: CASSWERGMNTEAFF. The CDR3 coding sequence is TGTGCCAGCAGCTGGGAGAGGGGGATGAACACTGAAGCTTTCTTT. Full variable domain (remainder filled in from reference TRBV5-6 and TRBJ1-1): DAGVTQSPTHLIKTRGQQVTLRCSPKSGHDTVSWYQQALGQGPQFIFQYYEEEERQRGNFPDRFSGHQFPNYSSELNVNALLLGDSALYLCASSWERGMNTEAFFGQGTRLTVV.

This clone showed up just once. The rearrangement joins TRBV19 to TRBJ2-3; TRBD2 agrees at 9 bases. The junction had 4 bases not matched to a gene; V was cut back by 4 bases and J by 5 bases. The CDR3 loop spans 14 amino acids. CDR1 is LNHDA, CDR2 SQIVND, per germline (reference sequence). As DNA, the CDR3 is TGTGCCAGTAGTACAACTAGCGGGCGAGATACGCAGTATTTT. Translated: CASSTTSGRDTQYF.